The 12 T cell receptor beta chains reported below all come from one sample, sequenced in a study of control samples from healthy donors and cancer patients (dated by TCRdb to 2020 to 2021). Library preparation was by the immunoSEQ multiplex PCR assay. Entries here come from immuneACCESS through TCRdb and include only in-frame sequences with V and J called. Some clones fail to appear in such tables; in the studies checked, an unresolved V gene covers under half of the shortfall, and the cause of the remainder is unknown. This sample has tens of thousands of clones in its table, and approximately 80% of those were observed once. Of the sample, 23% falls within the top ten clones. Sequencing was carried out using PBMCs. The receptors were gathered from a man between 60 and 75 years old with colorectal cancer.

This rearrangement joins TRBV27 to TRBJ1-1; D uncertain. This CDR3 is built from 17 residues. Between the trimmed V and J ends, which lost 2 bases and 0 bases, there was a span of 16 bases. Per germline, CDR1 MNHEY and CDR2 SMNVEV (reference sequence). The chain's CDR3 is CASSLQISGRLNTEAFF. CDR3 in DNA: TGTGCCAGCAGTTTACAAATTTCGGGGAGATTGAACACTGAAGCTTTCTTT.

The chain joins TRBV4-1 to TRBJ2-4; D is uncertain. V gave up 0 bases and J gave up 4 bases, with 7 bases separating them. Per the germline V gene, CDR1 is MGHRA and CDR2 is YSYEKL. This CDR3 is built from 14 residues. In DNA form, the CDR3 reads TGCGCCAGCAGCCAAGAACCCGATAAAAACATTCAGTACTTC. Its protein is CASSQEPDKNIQYF.

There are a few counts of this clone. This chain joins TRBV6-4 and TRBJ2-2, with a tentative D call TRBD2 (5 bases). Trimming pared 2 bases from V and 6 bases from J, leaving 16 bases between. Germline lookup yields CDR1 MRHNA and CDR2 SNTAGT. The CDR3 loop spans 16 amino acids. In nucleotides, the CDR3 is TGTGCCAGCAGTGACCACAAAGGGAGATCATCCGGGGAGCTGTTTTTT. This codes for CASSDHKGRSSGELFF.

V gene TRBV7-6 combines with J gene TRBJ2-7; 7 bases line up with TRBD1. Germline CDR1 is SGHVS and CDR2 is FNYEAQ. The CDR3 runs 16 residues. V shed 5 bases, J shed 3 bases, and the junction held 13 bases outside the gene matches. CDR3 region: CASSPTAQGSLYEQYF. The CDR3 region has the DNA TGTGCCAGCAGCCCCACAGCACAGGGGTCGCTCTACGAGCAGTACTTC.

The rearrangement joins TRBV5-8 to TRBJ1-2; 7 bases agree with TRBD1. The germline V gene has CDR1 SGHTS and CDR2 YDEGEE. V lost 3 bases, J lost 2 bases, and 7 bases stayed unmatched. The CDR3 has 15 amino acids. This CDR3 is CASSSGGGLNYGYTF. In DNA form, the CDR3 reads TGTGCCAGCAGCTCCGGAGGGGGCTTAAACTATGGCTACACCTTC.

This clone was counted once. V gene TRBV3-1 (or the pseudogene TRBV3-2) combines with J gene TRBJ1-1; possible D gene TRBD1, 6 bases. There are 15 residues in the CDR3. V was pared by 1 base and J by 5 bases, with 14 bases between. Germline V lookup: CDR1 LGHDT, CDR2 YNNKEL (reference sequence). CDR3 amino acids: CASSQGRQGQTEAFF. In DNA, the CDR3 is TGTGCCAGCAGCCAAGGTCGGCAGGGGCAAACTGAAGCTTTCTTT.

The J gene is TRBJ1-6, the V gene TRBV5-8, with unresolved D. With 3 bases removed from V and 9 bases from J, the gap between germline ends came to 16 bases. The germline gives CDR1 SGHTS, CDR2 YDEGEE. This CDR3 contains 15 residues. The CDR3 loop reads CASSSEPSNFSPLHF. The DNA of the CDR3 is TGTGCCAGCAGCTCGGAACCCAGCAATTTTTCACCCCTCCACTTT.

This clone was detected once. The CDR3 sequence is CASSYSNSLEQFF. CDR3 sequence (DNA): TGTGCCAGCAGTTACTCAAACAGCCTTGAGCAGTTCTTC. The chain links TRBV6-5 to TRBJ2-1, with D unclear. Germline loops: CDR1 MNHEY, CDR2 SVGAGI. This CDR3 contains 13 residues. Deletions cut 0 bases from V and 9 bases from J, with 9 bases between.

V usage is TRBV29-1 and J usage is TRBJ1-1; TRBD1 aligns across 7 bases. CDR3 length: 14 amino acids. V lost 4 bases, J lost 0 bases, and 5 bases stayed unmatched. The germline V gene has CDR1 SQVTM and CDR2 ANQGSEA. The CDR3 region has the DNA TGCAGCGTTGGGGAGGGGGCGTTGAACACTGAAGCTTTCTTT. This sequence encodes CSVGEGALNTEAFF.

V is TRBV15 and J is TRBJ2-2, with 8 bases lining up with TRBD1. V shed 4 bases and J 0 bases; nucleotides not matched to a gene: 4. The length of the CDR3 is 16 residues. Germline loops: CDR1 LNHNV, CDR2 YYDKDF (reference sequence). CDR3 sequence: CATSKGTGANTGELFF. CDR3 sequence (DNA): TGTGCCACCAGCAAGGGGACAGGTGCGAACACCGGGGAGCTGTTTTTT.

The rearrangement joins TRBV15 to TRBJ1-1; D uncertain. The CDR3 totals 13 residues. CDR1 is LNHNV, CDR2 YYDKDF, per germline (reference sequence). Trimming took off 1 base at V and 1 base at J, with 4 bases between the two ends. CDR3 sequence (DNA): TGTGCCACCAGCAGAGGGGGGAACACTGAAGCTTTCTTT. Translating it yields CATSRGGNTEAFF.

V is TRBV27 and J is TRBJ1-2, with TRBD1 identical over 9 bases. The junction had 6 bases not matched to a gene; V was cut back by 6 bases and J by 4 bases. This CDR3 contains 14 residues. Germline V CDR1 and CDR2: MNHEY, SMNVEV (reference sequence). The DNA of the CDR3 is TGTGCCAGCAGGAGACCGGGACAGGGCTATGGCTACACCTTC. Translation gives CASRRPGQGYGYTF.